The entry below describes one T cell receptor beta chain. This clonotype was recorded many times. What this receptor recognizes is not known. No much larger clonotype is one base removed from it; base qualities were not supplied. This sample was included in a study of regulatory T cells in long-lasting Graves disease (dated by TCRdb to about 2021). Broadly, across the study: Patients with newly diagnosed Graves' disease had been on antithyroid drugs for under 3 months. This study used TCR sequencing and RNA sequencing of peripheral blood to compare persistent Graves' disease patients against newly diagnosed Graves' disease patients. The study was conducted in China and was registered as a clinical trial. A total of some 33 samples were covered by TCR sequencing, comprising around 13 persistent and 20 newly diagnosed Graves' disease patients.

Trimming removed 5 bases from V and 4 bases from J, leaving 9 bases between the germline ends. CDR1 and CDR2 are drawn from the germline V gene: MDHEN, SYDVKM. The CDR3 sequence holds 12 residues, the cysteine and phenylalanine included. Here the CDR3 DNA is all that survives: 36 bases in frame from base 1. The time point label of this sample denotes: newly diagnosed GD, antithyroid drugs for less than 3 months. RNA was extracted from PBMCs in TRIzol for both TCR sequencing and RNA sequencing. The diagnosis of Graves' disease was made according to American Thyroid Association guidelines. Recruitment of patients was carried out at an endocrinology department in Xi'an, China. Each patient gave roughly 8.4 milliliters of peripheral blood, collected in an EDTA anticoagulant tube. Ficoll Paque Plus density gradient separation was used to isolate PBMCs, and no further T cell sorting was performed. An Agilent 2100 Bioanalyzer and agarose gel were used to check RNA quality, while a NanoDrop 2000 measured RNA concentration.

Library creation used multiplex PCR. TCRdb shows the sequencer as Illumina HiSeq 4000. CDR3 regions were amplified by Arm-PCR with iRepertoire HTBI primers to construct TCR beta libraries. Before sequencing, the PCR products went through gel purification. On the authors' methods: Across samples, some 62 TRBV and roughly 15 TRBJ segments were identified and used for gene usage analysis of CDR3 amino acid clonotypes. COPE and FqMerger were used to merge the filtered high-quality paired reads into contigs. BLAST was used to align contigs to IMGT TRBV, TRBD and TRBJ reference genes, with CDR3 defined following IMGT. Clonotypes above 0.1% frequency were classified as highly expanded clones. Shannon entropy was used to measure repertoire diversity, and the Gini coefficient was used to measure V-J evenness. A clonotype found in more than one individual was treated as public. TCRdb ran its own pipeline on the public reads, namely fastp trimming at Q25 and MiXCR clone calling, and kept in-frame beta chains. Duplicate CDR3 protein sequences are folded into a single record with the most common DNA and genes. The V and J calls come from TCRdb's annotation, not from the publication. Present in this sample are a few hundred thousand distinct CDR3 sequences, about an eighth of which were seen just once. The ten largest make up about 19% of the sample.

What the work shows at the level of the full study, not this receptor alone: TRBV28, TRBJ1-2 and TRBJ2-5 were preferentially used in persistent disease, while TRBV20-1 and TRBJ2-1 were favored in newly diagnosed disease. The small sample size was acknowledged by the authors as a limitation that may reduce accuracy. Compared with newly diagnosed patients, patients with persistent Graves' disease had lower TCR Shannon entropy and fewer highly expanded clones, which suggests clonal expansion. Because the primary lesion, thyroid tissue, could not be accessed, the study looked at peripheral blood alone. Only the TCR beta chain was sequenced and analyzed. Persistent patients shared more public clonotypes among themselves (roughly 2,700) than newly diagnosed patients did (more than 850).

These data were likewise used in another study, on T cells in Graves' hyperthyroidism and ophthalmopathy. The second study also describes: Stable Graves' hyperthyroidism was defined as no progression to ophthalmopathy during 18 months of follow-up. Hyperthyroidism patients were aged 18 to 65 years and newly diagnosed, with disease duration of less than 2 months. The study excluded patients with uncontrolled infections, other autoimmune diseases, pregnancy or lactation. Clinical symptoms, serum thyroxine and TRAb, thyroid ultrasound, and orbital computed tomography formed the basis for the diagnoses. A first-round RT-PCR of the TCR CDR3 used the HTBI primer set with the Qiagen OneStep RT-PCR kit. Most expanded thyroid clonotypes (frequency above 0.001) were also detected in blood, suggesting blood repertoires may reflect thyroid immune responses. Ophthalmopathy was separated from stable hyperthyroidism by a 13 V-J signature model, with over 85% sensitivity and roughly 81% specificity obtained in cross-validation and 80%/75% obtained in testing. In validation, the model predicted progression to ophthalmopathy with 60% to 71% sensitivity and less than 80% specificity, a median of 6.5 months before onset. To identify TCR V-J signatures that set the groups apart, the researchers used a discovery cohort of 95 to 100 patients, made up of roughly 40 with Graves' ophthalmopathy and about 60 with stable Graves' hyperthyroidism. An independent validation cohort of fewer than 20 hyperthyroidism patients and 17 patients who later progressed to ophthalmopathy tested prospective prediction of ophthalmopathy. The 100 or so discovery patients were divided at random into training and test sets in a 7:3 ratio. The study also compared thyroid tissue and blood T-cell repertoires from about six Graves' hyperthyroidism patients. Following sampling, methimazole starting at 30 mg daily was given to hyperthyroidism patients, and high-dose intravenous methylprednisolone was given to ophthalmopathy patients. Libraries were constructed in a second round of multiplex PCR, after which size selection and purification were carried out. Paired-end sequencing of the libraries was performed with 100 bp reads on an Illumina HiSeq2000. SOAPnuke was used to process the raw data, removing reads that contained adapters or uncalled bases, had a mean Phred below 15, or lacked an exact match to the constant primer or identifier. High-quality paired reads were merged with COPE v1.2.5, and unique nucleotide sequences were defined as clonotypes. Clonotypes were aligned to IMGT TRBV, TRBD and TRBJ reference segments using MiTCR v1.1. Only V-J combinations with frequency above 0.0001, covering roughly 99% of repertoires, were analysed. A TCS score was defined as the ratio of F50 (clonal expansion) to E x V (chaos), with BLOSUM62-based TCRdist applied between CDR3 peptides within each V-J. Welch's t-statistics and random forest reduced several hundred V-J features to 13, which were used in a naive Bayes classifier (R e1071). Sample size was not statistically predetermined, and blinding of investigators to group allocation was not performed. The paper reports TCR Vbeta CDR3 sequencing of over 120 peripheral blood samples: around 45 ophthalmopathy, under 85 hyperthyroidism and around 17 progressor patients.

The chain is made from TRBV28 and TRBJ2-7; the D gene remains uncertain. The starting material was peripheral blood mononuclear cells (PBMCs), obtained at new diagnosis, from a patient treated with antithyroid drugs. The TCR was taken from a woman aged 18-29 years with Graves disease. Donor details come from another sample of the same person, matched by shared clones. This receptor carries the CDR3 CASSIRRYEQYF. The sequenced DNA: TGTGCCAGCAGTATCAGAAGATACGAGCAGTACTTC.